The source of this T cell receptor beta chain is a study of PD-1 blockade in classical Hodgkin lymphoma. Findings and limits, study-wide: Prior to therapy, complete responders displayed diversity much like that of newly diagnosed patients. A significant rise in TCR diversity by C4D1 was seen for CD4+ but not CD8+ cells. Healthy donors were reported to have higher baseline TCR diversity than newly diagnosed patients. Repertoires differed for reasons still undefined, possibly disease activity or prior therapy.

There are 12 residues in the CDR3. V shed 0 bases and J shed 6 bases, with 7 bases lying between them. CDR1 and CDR2 from the germline V gene are SGDLS and YYNGEE. The assay was immunoSEQ multiplex PCR, and TCRdb's table has in-frame clones only and misses some. The profile covers 95,000 to 120,000 clones, with about nine tenths appearing a single time and just under 20% taken by the ten largest. Comments on this clone: Antigen unknown.

In every patient, relapse followed autologous stem cell transplantation, while exposure to brentuximab vedotin differed. The sequence came from a human donor with classical Hodgkin lymphoma. The input for sequencing was peripheral blood mononuclear cells (PBMCs), taken before the second cycle of nivolumab. The rearrangement uses TRBV9 and TRBJ2-7; D may be TRBD2 (5 bases). CDR3 loop: CASSVGGSEQYF. In DNA form, the CDR3 reads TGTGCCAGCAGCGTAGGAGGGAGCGAGCAGTACTTC. Supplemented by reference TRBV9 and TRBJ2-7, the full variable domain reads DSGVTQTPKHLITATGQRVTLRCSPRSGDLSVYWYQQSLDQGLQFLIQYYNGEERAKGNILERFSAQQFPDLHSELNLSSLELGDSALYFCASSVGGSEQYFGPGTRLTVT.